These 14 T cell receptor beta chains share one sample of origin, sequenced in a study of blood T cell repertoires in COVID-19 (dated by TCRdb to the early 2020s). Libraries were constructed by the immunoSEQ multiplex PCR assay. The table comes from immuneACCESS by way of TCRdb, which keeps in-frame sequences with V and J called. Part of the clones is missing from these tables; in studies checked, under half for an unresolved V gene and the rest for unknown reasons. For this sample there are approximately 200,000 clones; approximately 90% appear just once. The ten most abundant clones make up less than 3.5% of the sample. The sequenced sample was peripheral blood. These receptors were obtained from a woman under 40 with active or convalescent COVID-19.

This chain joins TRBV24-1 and TRBJ2-5, with a weak D call TRBD2 (5 bases). CDR1 is KGHDR and CDR2 is SFDVKD in the germline V gene. CDR3 length: 13 residues. V gave up 5 bases and J gave up 0 bases, with 6 bases separating them. The CDR3 DNA sequence: TGTGCCACCAGTGCCGGGGACCAAGAGACCCAGTACTTC. Its protein is CATSAGDQETQYF.

The genes are TRBV29-1 and TRBJ1-3; D is possibly TRBD1 (5 bases). The CDR3 has 12 amino acids. Germline assignment: CDR1 SQVTM and CDR2 ANQGSEA. V was shortened by 4 bases and J by 4 bases, with 8 bases between the two germline ends. The CDR3 DNA reads as TGCAGCGTTGGGGGACTGGGAAACACCATATATTTT. It is translated as CSVGGLGNTIYF.

V gene TRBV28 combines with J gene TRBJ2-1, with D hard to call. The CDR3 is 16 amino acids. Germline-derived CDR1 and CDR2 are MDHEN and SYDVKM. Trimming removed 4 bases from V and 7 bases from J, with 20 bases in between. The CDR3 DNA is TGTGCCAGCAGTTCCAACAGTGCTCCCACGACGAATGAGCAGTTCTTC. Its protein is CASSSNSAPTTNEQFF.

This clone was counted a few times. V gene TRBV14 combines with J gene TRBJ1-1; D is unresolved. Germline V gene data show CDR1 as SGHDN and CDR2 as FVKESK. The V end lost 0 bases, the J end lost 0 bases, and 2 bases lay between the germline ends. The CDR3 is made up of 13 amino acids. CDR3 sequence reads: CASSQDMNTEAFF. The DNA for the CDR3 is TGTGCCAGCAGCCAAGATATGAACACTGAAGCTTTCTTT.

The chain is built from TRBV6-5 and TRBJ1-5; a possible D gene is TRBD1 (5 bases). Germline loops: CDR1 MNHEY, CDR2 SVGAGI. Trimming took 5 bases from V and 1 from J, leaving 12 bases between them. The length of the CDR3 is 15 residues. This CDR3 is CASSPQGFSNQPQHF. The CDR3 DNA is TGTGCCAGCAGTCCTCAGGGCTTCAGCAATCAGCCCCAGCATTTT.

A single count supports this clone. The chain combines TRBV5-5 with TRBJ2-1; 8 bases are a match to TRBD2. Per the germline V gene, CDR1 is SGHKS and CDR2 is YYEKEE (reference sequence). The CDR3 is 17 amino acids. Losses at the gene ends were 1 base for V and 13 bases for J; bases not matched to a gene: 19. The CDR3 nucleotides read TGTGCCAGCAGCTTGTCCTTAGCGGGACCCATCAAAGGGGACCAGTTCTTC. Translated: CASSLSLAGPIKGDQFF.

In this sample, this clone turned up a few times. The chain recombines TRBV19 with TRBJ2-1; perhaps TRBD2 as D (6 bases). Germline-derived CDR1 and CDR2 are LNHDA and SQIVND (reference sequence). The CDR3 spans 14 residues. V was clipped by 10 bases and J by 3 bases, with 16 bases between them. The CDR3 DNA sequence: TGTGCCACCTTGAGGGGCGGGAACTACAATGAGCAGTTCTTC. Translating it yields CATLRGGNYNEQFF.

This chain connects TRBV18 to TRBJ2-7, with 7 bases matching TRBD2. This CDR3 spans 18 amino acids. Germline trimming cut 3 bases from V and 4 bases from J; bases unmatched to any gene: 18. The germline CDR1 and CDR2 sequences are KGHSH and LQKENI. This chain's CDR3 is CASSPPSGRGILQYEQYF. For the CDR3, the DNA is TGTGCCAGCTCACCCCCATCGGGGAGGGGAATCTTACAATACGAGCAGTACTTC.

This clone was seen just once. The rearrangement uses TRBV3-1 (or the pseudogene TRBV3-2) and TRBJ2-1, with 10 bases lining up with TRBD2. V dropped 10 bases and J dropped 10; count of bases not matched to a gene: 13. The germline gives CDR1 LGHDT, CDR2 YNNKEL (reference sequence). CDR3 length: 14 residues. CDR3 coding DNA: TGTGCCACGCTTCCGGCTAGCGGGGGAAGAGAGCAGTTCTTC. Translated: CATLPASGGREQFF.

This CDR3 is CASSTVGQTDTQYF. CDR3 sequence (DNA): TGCGCCAGCAGCACGGTTGGGCAGACAGATACGCAGTATTTT. The rearrangement links TRBV5-1 to TRBJ2-3; unclear D gene. Germline V gene sequence: CDR1 SGHRS, CDR2 YFSETQ. The CDR3 length is 14 residues. The V gene lost 4 bases and the J gene lost 3 bases, with 12 bases spanning the gap.

This sequence joins TRBV19 and TRBJ2-1; D is uncertain. V lost 2 bases to trimming and J lost 0 bases, with 11 bases between them. CDR1 and CDR2 (germline): LNHDA, SQIVND (reference sequence). The CDR3 contains 16 residues. In nucleotides, the CDR3 is TGTGCCAGTAGTATACGGGTCAGCAGCTCCTACAATGAGCAGTTCTTC. It is translated as CASSIRVSSSYNEQFF.

This sequence joins TRBV11-2 and TRBJ1-4; D is unclear. Trimming took 1 base from V and 7 from J, leaving 7 bases between them. Germline values: CDR1 SGHAT, CDR2 FQNNGV. The CDR3 has 13 amino acids. In DNA, the CDR3 is TGTGCCAGCAGCTTAGGGGCCGGTGAAAAACTGTTTTTT. Amino acids: CASSLGAGEKLFF.

The chain is built from TRBV19 and TRBJ2-1, with D uncertain. The V end lost 3 bases, the J end lost 10 bases, and 16 bases lay between the germline ends. Germline CDR1 LNHDA, CDR2 SQIVND (reference sequence). This CDR3 has 14 amino acids. The CDR3: CASSIPLRSVEQFF. CDR3 DNA sequence: TGTGCCAGTAGTATCCCCCTAAGGAGTGTGGAGCAGTTCTTC. Drawing the rest from reference TRBV19 and TRBJ2-1, the complete variable domain is DGGITQSPKYLFRKEGQNVTLSCEQNLNHDAMYWYRQDPGQGLRLIYYSQIVNDFQKGDIAEGYSVSREKKESFPLTVTSAQKNPTAFYLCASSIPLRSVEQFFGPGTRLTVL.

The V and J genes are TRBV5-1 and TRBJ1-1, with TRBD1 matching over 9 bases. The CDR3 extends over 13 amino acids. With V trimmed by 0 bases and J by 7 bases, 1 base remained unmatched. Germline-derived CDR1 and CDR2 are SGHRS and YFSETQ. Here the CDR3 reads CASSLGDRDEAFF. In nucleotides, the CDR3 is TGCGCCAGCAGCTTGGGGGACAGGGATGAAGCTTTCTTT.